Here is one T cell receptor (beta chain) with its context. PCR involved 60 Vbeta and 13 Jbeta primers. The data were produced by immunoSEQ multiplex PCR, yet TCRdb's version contains in-frame clones alone and is incomplete. In the table there are under 150,000 clones, 55% to 75% of which are singletons. The data were taken from a study of cytomegalovirus exposure and HLA in healthy donors. V trimming: 4 bases; J trimming: 3 bases; junction bases outside the gene matches: 5. Germline V lookup: CDR1 MNHEY, CDR2 SVGAGI. CDR3 length equals 15 residues. This rearrangement joins TRBV6-5 to TRBJ2-2, with TRBD1 matching 7 bases. Sequenced material: PBMCs. The sequence was obtained from a human donor in good health. In DNA form, the CDR3 reads TGTGCCAGCAGTTTGGAGAGGGGGCACACCGGGGAGCTGTTTTTT. This encodes CASSLERGHTGELFF.